The 12 T cell receptor beta chains below were found in one sample sequenced in a study of cytotoxic CD8 clonotypes in ibrutinib-treated CLL. This table comes from immunoSEQ multiplex PCR, and its TCRdb copy is limited to in-frame clones, with some not included. The table has about 300,000 clones, roughly two thirds seen once; the top ten hold roughly 6.3%. This material consisted of PBMCs, taken after 36 months of ibrutinib treatment. These receptors all stem from a human donor with chronic lymphocytic leukemia.

This clone was seen repeatedly, ten times or more. The rearrangement joins TRBV7-3 to TRBJ2-3, with D possibly being TRBD1 or TRBD2 (6 bases each). Trimming took off 5 bases at V and 6 bases at J, with 15 bases between the two ends. The CDR3 totals 14 residues. CDR1 is SGHTA, CDR2 FQGTGA, per germline. The CDR3 loop is CASSPRGAGDTQYF. In nucleotides, the CDR3 is TGTGCCAGCAGCCCTAGGGGGGCGGGGGATACGCAGTATTTT.

V is TRBV7-3 and J is TRBJ2-2; TRBD1 or TRBD2 may be the D gene (6 bases each). Germline V lookup: CDR1 SGHTA, CDR2 FQGTGA. V gave up 5 bases and J gave up 4 bases, with 23 bases separating them. The CDR3 extends over 18 amino acids. CDR3 in amino acids: CASSKTPPGAMVTGELFF. CDR3 sequence (DNA): TGTGCCAGCAGCAAAACCCCGCCGGGGGCTATGGTCACCGGGGAGCTGTTTTTT.

This clone was detected once. The chain has TRBV7-2 and TRBJ2-7; TRBD1 is a possible D gene (6 bases). Germline V lookup: CDR1 SGHTA, CDR2 FQGNSA. Between the trimmed V and J ends, which lost 5 bases and 0 bases, there was a span of 11 bases. The CDR3 runs to 14 residues. CDR3 protein: CASSPDRFSYEQYF. The CDR3 region has the DNA TGTGCCAGCAGCCCCGACAGGTTCTCCTACGAGCAGTACTTC. Variable domain in full (rest from reference TRBV7-2 and TRBJ2-7): GAGVSQSPSNKVTEKGKDVELRCDPISGHTALYWYRQSLGQGLEFLIYFQGNSAPDKSGLPSDRFSAERTGGSVSTLTIQRTQQEDSAVYLCASSPDRFSYEQYFGPGTRLTVT.

This clone was counted between two and nine times. This rearrangement joins TRBV5-6 to TRBJ1-6; D remains ambiguous. V gave up 1 base and J gave up 10 bases, with 6 bases separating them. Germline CDR1 SGHDT, CDR2 YYEEEE. This CDR3 is built from 12 residues. The CDR3 DNA sequence: TGTGCCAGCAGCTTGAAAGGCTCACCCCTCCACTTT. Translating it yields CASSLKGSPLHF.

This clone was seen a single time. The chain carries TRBV21-1 and TRBJ1-5; TRBD1, as called in the table, went unchecked against the DNA. TRBV21-1 is deemed a pseudogene. The CDR3 sequence is 15 residues long. The CDR3 loop is CASSKSAVCNQPQHF. CDR3 DNA: TGTGCCAGCAGCAAATCCGCAGTCTGCAATCAGCCCCAGCATTTT.

The chain couples TRBV6-1 to TRBJ2-7; a weak D match, TRBD1 (6 bases). V was clipped by 0 bases and J by 2 bases, with 20 bases between them. Germline assignment: CDR1 MNHNS and CDR2 SASEGT. The CDR3 is made up of 18 amino acids. The CDR3 is CASSEAIFGTTSTYEQYF. As DNA, the CDR3 is TGTGCCAGCAGTGAAGCGATTTTTGGGACAACCTCCACCTACGAGCAGTACTTC.

This chain joins TRBV4-1 and TRBJ1-2, with D maybe TRBD1 (5 bases). CDR1 is MGHRA and CDR2 is YSYEKL in the germline V gene. Trimming left V 1 base short and J 4 bases short, with 16 bases between. The CDR3 is made up of 16 amino acids. The CDR3 region is CASSQGRGGRGYGYTF. DNA of the CDR3: TGCGCCAGCAGCCAAGGACGGGGCGGTCGGGGCTATGGCTACACCTTC.

This clone was detected a few times. The chain joins TRBV2 to TRBJ2-1; a possible D gene is TRBD2 (6 bases). This CDR3 comprises 15 residues. The germline V gene encodes CDR1 SNHLY and CDR2 FYNNEI. V lost 7 bases to trimming and J lost 8 bases, with 21 bases between them. The CDR3, as DNA: TGTGCCAGCAAGCCGCGGGCGGGAAAATCGGATGAGCAGTTCTTC. It encodes CASKPRAGKSDEQFF.

This clone has more than one count but fewer than ten. Within the sample, other DNA sequences also encode this same CDR3. The chain carries TRBV5-1 and TRBJ1-1, with D unresolved. V lost 0 bases to trimming and J lost 0 bases, with 9 bases between them. The CDR3 extends over 15 amino acids. CDR1 SGHRS and CDR2 YFSETQ come from the germline V gene. The CDR3 loop reads CASSLGRLMNTEAFF. The CDR3 region has the DNA TGCGCCAGCAGCTTGGGTCGGTTAATGAACACTGAAGCTTTCTTT.

The chain uses TRBV7-8 and TRBJ2-7; D might be TRBD2 (6 bases). This CDR3 comprises 15 residues. V was pared by 5 bases and J by 3 bases, with 17 bases between. Germline V lookup: CDR1 SGHVS, CDR2 FQNEAQ. The chain's CDR3 is CASSPRGGGHYEQYF. The CDR3 nucleotides are TGTGCCAGCAGCCCGAGGGGAGGAGGGCACTACGAGCAGTACTTC.

The chain joins TRBV7-9 to TRBJ2-5; D ambiguous. Germline CDR1 and CDR2: SEHNR and FQNEAQ (reference sequence). The V gene lost 4 bases and the J gene lost 5 bases, with 11 bases spanning the gap. The CDR3 has 13 residues. For the CDR3, the DNA is TGTGCCAGCAGCTCTCAAGAAACGGAGACCCAGTACTTC. Protein: CASSSQETETQYF. Looking up the rest from reference TRBV7-9 and TRBJ2-5 gives the full variable domain: DTGVSQNPRHKITKRGQNVTFRCDPISEHNRLYWYRQTLGQGPEFLTYFQNEAQLEKSRLLSDRFSAERPKGSFSTLEIQRTEQGDSAMYLCASSSQETETQYFGPGTRLLVL.

This chain links TRBV15 with TRBJ1-2; D is ambiguous. Germline loops: CDR1 LNHNV, CDR2 YYDKDF (reference sequence). The CDR3 runs to 15 residues. Trimming removed 0 bases from V and 7 bases from J, with 15 bases in between. DNA of the CDR3: TGTGCCACCAGCAGAGATGCCCGGGAGCGGAGTGGCTACACCTTC. Its protein product is CATSRDARERSGYTF. The entire variable domain, with the rest obtained from reference TRBV15 and TRBJ1-2, is as follows: DAMVIQNPRYQVTQFGKPVTLSCSQTLNHNVMYWYQQKSSQAPKLLFHYYDKDFNNEADTPDNFQSRRPNTSFCFLDIRSPGLGDTAMYLCATSRDARERSGYTFGSGTRLTVV.